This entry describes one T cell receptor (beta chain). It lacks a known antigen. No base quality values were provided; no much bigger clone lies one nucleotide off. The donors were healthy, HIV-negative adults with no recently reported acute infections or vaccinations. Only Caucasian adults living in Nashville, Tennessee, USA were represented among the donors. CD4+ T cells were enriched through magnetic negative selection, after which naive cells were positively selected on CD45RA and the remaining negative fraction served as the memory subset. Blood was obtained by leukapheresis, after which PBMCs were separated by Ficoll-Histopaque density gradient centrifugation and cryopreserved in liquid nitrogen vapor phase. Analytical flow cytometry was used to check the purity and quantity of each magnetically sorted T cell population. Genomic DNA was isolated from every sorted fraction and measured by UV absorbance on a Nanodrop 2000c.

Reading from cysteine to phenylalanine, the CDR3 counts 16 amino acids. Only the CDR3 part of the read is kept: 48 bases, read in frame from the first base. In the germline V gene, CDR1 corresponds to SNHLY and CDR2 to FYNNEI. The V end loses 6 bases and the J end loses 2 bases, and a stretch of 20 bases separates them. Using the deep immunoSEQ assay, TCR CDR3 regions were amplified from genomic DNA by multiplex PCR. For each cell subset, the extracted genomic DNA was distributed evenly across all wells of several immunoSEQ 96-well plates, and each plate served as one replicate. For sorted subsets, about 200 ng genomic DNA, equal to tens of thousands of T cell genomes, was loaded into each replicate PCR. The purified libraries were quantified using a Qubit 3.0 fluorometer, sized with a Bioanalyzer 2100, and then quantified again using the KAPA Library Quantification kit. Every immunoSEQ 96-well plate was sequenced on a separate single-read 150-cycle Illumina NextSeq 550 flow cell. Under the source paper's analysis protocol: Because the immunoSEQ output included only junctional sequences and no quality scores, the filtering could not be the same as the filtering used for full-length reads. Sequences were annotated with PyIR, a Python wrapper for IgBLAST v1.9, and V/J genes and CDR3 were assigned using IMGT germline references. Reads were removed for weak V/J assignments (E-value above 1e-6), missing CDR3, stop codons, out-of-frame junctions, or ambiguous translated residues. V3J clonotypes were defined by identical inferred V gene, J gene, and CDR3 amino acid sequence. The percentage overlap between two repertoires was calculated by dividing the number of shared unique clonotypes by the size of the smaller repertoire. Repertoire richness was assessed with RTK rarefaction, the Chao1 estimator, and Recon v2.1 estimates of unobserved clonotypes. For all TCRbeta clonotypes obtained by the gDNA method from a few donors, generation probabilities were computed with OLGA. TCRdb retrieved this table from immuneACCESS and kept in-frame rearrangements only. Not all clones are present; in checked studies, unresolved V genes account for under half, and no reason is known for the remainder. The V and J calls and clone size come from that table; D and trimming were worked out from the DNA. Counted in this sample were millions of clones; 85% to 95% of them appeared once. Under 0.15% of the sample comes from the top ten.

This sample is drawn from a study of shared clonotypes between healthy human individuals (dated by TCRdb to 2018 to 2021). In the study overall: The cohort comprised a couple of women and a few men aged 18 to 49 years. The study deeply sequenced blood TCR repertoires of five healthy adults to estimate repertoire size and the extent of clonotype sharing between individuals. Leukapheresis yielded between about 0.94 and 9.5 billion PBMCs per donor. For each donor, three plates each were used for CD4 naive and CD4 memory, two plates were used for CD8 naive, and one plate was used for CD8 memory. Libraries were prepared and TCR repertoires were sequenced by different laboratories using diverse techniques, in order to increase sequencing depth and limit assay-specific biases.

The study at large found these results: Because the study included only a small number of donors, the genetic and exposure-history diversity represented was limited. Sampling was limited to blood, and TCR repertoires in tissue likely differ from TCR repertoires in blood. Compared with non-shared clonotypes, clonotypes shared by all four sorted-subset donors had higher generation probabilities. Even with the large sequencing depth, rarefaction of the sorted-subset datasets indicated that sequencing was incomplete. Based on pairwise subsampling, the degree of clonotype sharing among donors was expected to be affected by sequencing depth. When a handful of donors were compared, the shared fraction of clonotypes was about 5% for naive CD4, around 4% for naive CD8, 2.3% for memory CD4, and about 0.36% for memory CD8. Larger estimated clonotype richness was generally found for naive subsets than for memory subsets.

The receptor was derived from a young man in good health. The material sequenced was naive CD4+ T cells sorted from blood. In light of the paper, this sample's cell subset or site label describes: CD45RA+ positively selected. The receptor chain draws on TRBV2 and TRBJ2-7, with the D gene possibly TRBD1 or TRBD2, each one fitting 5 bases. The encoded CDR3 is CASRSIRSGPTYEQYF. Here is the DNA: TGTGCCAGCAGATCTATCAGGTCGGGGCCTACCTACGAGCAGTACTTC. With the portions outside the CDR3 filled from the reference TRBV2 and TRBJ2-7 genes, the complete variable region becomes EPEVTQTPSHQVTQMGQEVILRCVPISNHLYFYWYRQILGQKVEFLVSFYNNEISEKSEIFDDQFSVERPDGSNFTLKIRSTKLEDSAMYFCASRSIRSGPTYEQYFGPGTRLTVT.